This T cell receptor (beta chain) appears in the sequencing data of a study of human T cells and chemical hapten exposure. Findings of the study overall: As the donors had alopecia, their immune response may differ from healthy people's. Compared with pre-sensitization or healthy control sets, expanded TCRs clustered more.

TCRdb processed the RACE reads anew with MiXCR; each CDR3 protein has one entry. The sample includes about 14,000 distinct CDR3 sequences, less than 20% of them seen just once. This CDR3 comprises 16 residues. The germline gives CDR1 DFQATT, CDR2 SNEGSKA (reference sequence). V dropped 5 bases and J dropped 0; count of bases not matched to a gene: 10. This clonotype came up many times. The antigen is unknown. Time point given: patch test 1, 2 weeks after DPC sensitization. Treatment here: therapeutic diphenylcyclopropenone sensitization with weekly scalp DPC. Suited to DPC and affected by alopecia, the donors ranged from 18 to 70 years old.

V is TRBV20-1 and J is TRBJ2-1, with 7 bases matching TRBD2. Sequencing was performed on whole blood, taken in connection with sensitization to the hapten diphenylcyclopropenone (DPC). The source is a woman aged 30 to 39 with alopecia areata. Some clones in this sample may be carry-over from other donors' samples. The CDR3 reads CSAPGLVQASYNEQFF. The DNA for the CDR3 is TGCAGTGCTCCAGGACTAGTACAAGCCTCCTACAATGAGCAGTTCTTC.